A selection of T cell receptor beta chains follows, all from one sample in a study of control samples from healthy donors and cancer patients. Using immunoSEQ multiplex PCR, the repertoire was profiled, and TCRdb retains in-frame clones only, with some absent. Counted here are 170,000 or so clones, approximately 95% occurring once; the ten biggest clones make up roughly 1.5%. Sample: blood. Receptors originate from a man between 18 and 29 years old in good health. Each CDR3 is given with its conserved first and last residue. The order of the fields is V gene, J gene, clone size, D gene, CDR3 DNA, CDR3 protein. The D gene is left open where the match is weak. For some rows the clone size is stated as once, few or many, or as a class when expanded; others skip it.

TRBV14	TRBJ1-1	-	-	TGTGCCAGCAGCGGGCTTCTCGGAAGGAACACTGAAGCTTTCTTT	CASSGLLGRNTEAFF
TRBV10-2	TRBJ2-3	-	-	TGCGCCAGCAGTCACCCTCTAGATGGGGCCTCTAGCACAGATACGCAGTATTTT	CASSHPLDGASSTDTQYF
TRBV21-1	TRBJ1-5	-	-	TGTGCCACCCGAATTCCAGGGGTACCAATATTCCAGCCCCAGCATTTT	CATRIPGVPIFQPQHF
TRBV5-1	TRBJ1-6	-	TRBD1	TGCGCCAGCACCCTTTCCGGGACAGGGTTTGAAAATTCACCCCTCCACTTT	CASTLSGTGFENSPLHF
TRBV19	TRBJ1-6	-	-	TGTGCCAGTAGTATTAGTCCTAATTCACCCCTCCACTTT	CASSISPNSPLHF
TRBV7-7	TRBJ1-6	-	-	TGTGCCAGCAGCTTAAGGCTAGATTCACCCCTCCACTTT	CASSLRLDSPLHF
TRBV21-1	TRBJ1-3	-	-	TGTGCCACTACACCTCGGGCGCGGGGAAACACCATATATTTT	CATTPRARGNTIYF
TRBV4-1	TRBJ1-5	few	-	TGCGCCAGCAGCCAAGAATGGGGTGGCAATCAGCCCCAGCATTTT	CASSQEWGGNQPQHF
TRBV19	TRBJ1-3	-	-	TGTGCCAGCTATGACGGACGGCCCTCTGGAAACACCATATATTTT	CASYDGRPSGNTIYF
TRBV24-1	TRBJ2-2	-	-	TGTGCCACCCGCGAGGACACCGGGGAGCTGTTTTTT	CATREDTGELFF
TRBV2	TRBJ2-7	once	-	TGTGCCAGCAGTGAGGGATCCCTATCCTACGAGCAGTACTTC	CASSEGSLSYEQYF
TRBV7-3	TRBJ2-3	-	TRBD2	TGTGCCAGCAGCCCGGGGGGGGGCACAGATACGCAGTATTTT	CASSPGGGTDTQYF
TRBV24-1	TRBJ1-6	-	TRBD1	TGTGCCACCAGTAGAGTGAAACAGGGGACTTCACCCCTCCACTTT	CATSRVKQGTSPLHF
TRBV7-2	TRBJ2-2	-	TRBD1	TGTGCCAGCAGCTTAGCCGGACAGGTCGGCACCGGGGAGCTGTTTTTT	CASSLAGQVGTGELFF